The T cell receptor beta chain under discussion was sequenced for a study of cytomegalovirus exposure and HLA in healthy donors. On this clone itself: Its antigen is undetermined.

Findings and limits, study-wide: A later analysis linked a missense DCLRE1C variant to TCR beta V- and J-gene trimming.

From germline, CDR1 is MGHRA and CDR2 YSYEKL. V was shortened by 1 base and J by 10 bases, with 13 bases between the two germline ends. The CDR3 contains 13 residues. The PCR made use of 60 Vbeta and 13 Jbeta primers. Methods used by the authors: Per a later analysis, the number of unique TCR beta chains was around 79 million, of which about 11 million were shared. The assay was immunoSEQ multiplex PCR, and TCRdb's table has in-frame clones only and misses some. V and J calls and clone size follow that table, whereas D and trimming were derived from the DNA. Among hundreds of thousands of clones listed, around 78% were seen once.

The rearrangement joins TRBV4-1 to TRBJ1-1; D is possibly TRBD1 (6 bases). This sequence was found in a boy aged 10-17 years in good health and CMV-seronegative. What was sequenced was PBMCs. The CDR3 DNA is TGCGCCAGCAGCCAAGTCCGAGACAGGAGAGCTTTCTTT. As protein: CASSQVRDRRAFF.